The entry below gives a single T cell receptor beta chain sequence along with its context. This clone was seen just once. No cognate antigen has been identified for it. No per-base quality is available; no much larger clone lies one base away. These data belong to a study of blood T cell repertoires in COVID-19 (dated by TCRdb to the early 2020s). In the study overall: The collaborator samples originated in the United States, Italy and Spain and spanned the acute and convalescent phases of COVID-19. The prospective study material was composed of cDNA or gDNA derived from T cells, B-cell-depleted T cells, or PBMCs. Samples were obtained from the ongoing ImmuneRACE study (first 160 participants) and from over 1,000 subjects provided by 6 global collaborators. The repertoires were released in a freely available public database meant as a resource for research on the immune response to SARS-CoV-2. Where available, HLA class I and class II types were obtained from metadata supplied by the sample provider rather than from assay-based typing. A de-identified subject ID, COVID-19 status, age in years and sex were almost always included in the sample metadata. The dataset comprised deeply sampled blood TCRbeta repertoires from subjects exposed to, actively infected with, or recovered from COVID-19.

The CDR3 covers 13 residues, taking in both the cysteine and the phenylalanine. CDR3 DNA only is kept here, 39 bases in frame from base 1. V is clipped by 5 bases and J by 14 bases, and the sequence between their germline boundaries is 19 bases long. Whole blood was collected in K2EDTA tubes by collaborating institutions according to the institutions' own protocols. For TCRbeta analysis, collaborators shipped samples in one of three forms: frozen whole blood, isolated PBMCs, or DNA extracted from either of those sample types. Here is what the overall study found, with its caveats: The amount of clinical and demographic metadata varied by source and participant and was provided uncurated.

TCRbeta CDR3 regions were amplified from genomic DNA using the immunoSEQ Assay, a bias-controlled multiplex PCR. In the original analysis: The number of nucleated cells in each sample was estimated from the amplification of reference gene primers within the assay. To quantify the absolute abundance of each unique TCRbeta CDR3 rearrangement, sequence reads were collapsed and filtered. Productive Simpson clonality was computed per sample as the square root of Simpson's diversity index over productive rearrangements. The table was pulled from immuneACCESS by TCRdb, which kept in-frame rearrangements only. Such tables lose some clones; where checked, under half of the loss comes from unresolved V genes, and the rest has no known cause. The DNA was the basis for D and trimming; V, J and clone size are from that table. For this sample there are 350,000 or so clones; 90% appear just once. The ten largest clones represent 6.5% of the sample.

The receptor chain draws on TRBV12-3 or TRBV12-4 and TRBJ2-1, and TRBD2 may be the D gene, going by 6 matching bases. Input material: peripheral blood. This receptor was taken from a man younger than 30 with active or convalescent COVID-19. The CDR3 has the sequence CASSVGGVSYEFF. At the DNA level, the sequence is TGTGCCAGCAGTGTCGGCGGGGTAAGTTACGAGTTCTTC.